The rows below give T cell receptor beta chains drawn from one sample of a study of blood T cell repertoires in COVID-19. This table comes from immunoSEQ multiplex PCR, and its TCRdb copy is limited to in-frame clones, with some not included. The table includes around 130,000 clones, approximately 85% detected once. The material sequenced was peripheral blood. The receptors here all came from a human donor in a cohort sampled during active COVID-19. The CDR3 runs from the conserved cysteine through the conserved F or W. Fields, in order: V gene, J gene, clone size, CDR3 protein. Clone size is stated in some rows and not others, as once, few, many or a class when expanded.

V: TRBV24-1; J: TRBJ2-1; size: few; CDR3: CATSDRTGGALNEQFF
V: TRBV9; J: TRBJ1-4; size: NA; CDR3: CASSGGTGSEKLFF
V: TRBV7-9; J: TRBJ2-1; size: NA; CDR3: CASSLAGQGIDEQFF
V: TRBV19; J: TRBJ2-2; size: NA; CDR3: CASSLTSGSVGELFF
V: TRBV16; J: TRBJ2-7; size: NA; CDR3: CASSSNRIGYEQYF
V: TRBV19; J: TRBJ1-1; size: NA; CDR3: CASSIGRGQGGNTEAFF
V: TRBV30; J: TRBJ1-2; size: once; CDR3: CAWSVGGGGTGYGYTF
V: TRBV7-2; J: TRBJ2-2; size: NA; CDR3: CASSLQGATGELFF
V: TRBV19; J: TRBJ1-1; size: NA; CDR3: CASGRVEAFF
V: TRBV9; J: TRBJ2-3; size: NA; CDR3: CASSVEAGGGADTQYF
V: TRBV11-3; J: TRBJ1-6; size: NA; CDR3: CASAGRMNSPLHF
V: TRBV7-8; J: TRBJ1-6; size: NA; CDR3: CASSLRGYNSPLHF
V: TRBV3-1/TRBV3-2; J: TRBJ1-3; size: NA; CDR3: CASSLGTVGNTIYF
V: TRBV5-6; J: TRBJ2-5; size: NA; CDR3: CASSLMGQGAETQYF
V: TRBV30; J: TRBJ1-3; size: NA; CDR3: CAWRSSGNTIYF
V: TRBV6-6; J: TRBJ1-3; size: few; CDR3: CASSQPEGRVGNTIYF
V: TRBV3-1/TRBV3-2; J: TRBJ2-3; size: NA; CDR3: CASSQGGLRTDTQYF
V: TRBV6-2/TRBV6-3; J: TRBJ2-7; size: NA; CDR3: CASSYSRRGGYEQYF
V: TRBV7-3; J: TRBJ1-2; size: NA; CDR3: CASSLESRDRGRVCGYTF
V: TRBV24-1; J: TRBJ1-2; size: many; CDR3: CATSDPYRDEGYTF
V: TRBV6-5; J: TRBJ2-7; size: once; CDR3: CASRPSRTGAYEQYF
V: TRBV5-1; J: TRBJ1-1; size: NA; CDR3: CASSLDRTSEAFF
V: TRBV6-5; J: TRBJ2-7; size: NA; CDR3: CASGGAGGTSYEQYF
V: TRBV14; J: TRBJ1-1; size: NA; CDR3: CASSQEAEGEATEAFF
V: TRBV7-7; J: TRBJ1-6; size: few; CDR3: CASRTVLSPLHF
V: TRBV19; J: TRBJ2-6; size: NA; CDR3: CASSPGGLAGTNSGANVLTF
V: TRBV5-1; J: TRBJ2-3; size: NA; CDR3: CASSAGSSGGVDTQYF
V: TRBV5-1; J: TRBJ1-4; size: NA; CDR3: CASSLGLGGHDNEKLFF